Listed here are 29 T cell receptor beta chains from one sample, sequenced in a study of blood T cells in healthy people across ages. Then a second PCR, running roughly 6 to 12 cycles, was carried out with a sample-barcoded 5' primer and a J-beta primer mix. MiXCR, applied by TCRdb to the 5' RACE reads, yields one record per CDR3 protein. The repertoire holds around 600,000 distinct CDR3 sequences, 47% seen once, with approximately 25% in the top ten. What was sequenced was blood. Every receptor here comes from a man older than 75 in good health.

The CDR3 protein is CASSSRDRIHNEQFF. CDR3 coding DNA: TGTGCCAGCAGCTCCCGGGACAGGATCCACAATGAGCAGTTCTTC. This chain joins TRBV7-9 and TRBJ2-1, with 8 bases fitting TRBD1. The V segment lost 4 bases and the J segment 5 bases; nucleotides outside the gene matches: 7. The CDR3 has 15 residues. Germline values: CDR1 SEHNR, CDR2 FQNEAQ (reference sequence).

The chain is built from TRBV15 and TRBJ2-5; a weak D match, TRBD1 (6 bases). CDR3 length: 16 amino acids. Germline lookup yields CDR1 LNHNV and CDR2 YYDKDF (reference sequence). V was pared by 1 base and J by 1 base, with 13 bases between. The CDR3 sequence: CATSRGTASIQETQYF. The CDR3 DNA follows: TGTGCCACCAGCAGAGGGACAGCCTCGATCCAAGAGACCCAGTACTTC.

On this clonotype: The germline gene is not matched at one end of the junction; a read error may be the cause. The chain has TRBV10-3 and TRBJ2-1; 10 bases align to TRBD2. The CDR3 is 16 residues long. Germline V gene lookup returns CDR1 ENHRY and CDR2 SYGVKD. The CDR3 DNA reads TGTGCCATCCGTGAGTCGCTAGCGGGGGACCACAATGAGCAGTTCTTC. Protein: CAIRESLAGDHNEQFF.

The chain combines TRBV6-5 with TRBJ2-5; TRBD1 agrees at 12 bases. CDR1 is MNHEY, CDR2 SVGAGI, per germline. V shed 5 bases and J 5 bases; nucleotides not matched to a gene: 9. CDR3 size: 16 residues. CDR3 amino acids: CASSHRDRGRRETQYF. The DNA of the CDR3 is TGTGCCAGCAGTCACCGGGACAGGGGGCGTAGGGAGACCCAGTACTTC.

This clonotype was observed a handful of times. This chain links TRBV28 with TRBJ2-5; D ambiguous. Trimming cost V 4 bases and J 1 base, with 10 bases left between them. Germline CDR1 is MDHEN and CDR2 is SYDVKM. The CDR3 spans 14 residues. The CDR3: CASSSVQAQETQYF. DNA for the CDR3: TGTGCCAGCAGTTCTGTTCAGGCCCAAGAGACCCAGTACTTC.

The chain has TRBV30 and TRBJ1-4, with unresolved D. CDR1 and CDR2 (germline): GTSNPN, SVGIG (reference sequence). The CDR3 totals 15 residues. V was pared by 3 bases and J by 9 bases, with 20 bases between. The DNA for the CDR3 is TGTGCCTGGAGCCGCCGGGTCCACCCGTGGCAAAAACTGTTTTTT. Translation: CAWSRRVHPWQKLFF. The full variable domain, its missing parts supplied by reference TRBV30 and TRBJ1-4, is SQTIHQWPATLVQPVGSPLSLECTVEGTSNPNLYWYRQAAGRGLQLLFYSVGIGQISSEVPQNLSASRPQDRQFILSSKKLLLSDSGFYLCAWSRRVHPWQKLFFGSGTQLSVL.

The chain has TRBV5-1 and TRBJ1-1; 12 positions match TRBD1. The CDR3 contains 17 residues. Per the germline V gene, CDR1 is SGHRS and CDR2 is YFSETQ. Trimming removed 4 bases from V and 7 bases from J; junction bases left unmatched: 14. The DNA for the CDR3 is TGCGCCAGCAGCCCCCGGGGACAGGGGGCGGTTAAGGGTGAAGCTTTCTTT. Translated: CASSPRGQGAVKGEAFF.

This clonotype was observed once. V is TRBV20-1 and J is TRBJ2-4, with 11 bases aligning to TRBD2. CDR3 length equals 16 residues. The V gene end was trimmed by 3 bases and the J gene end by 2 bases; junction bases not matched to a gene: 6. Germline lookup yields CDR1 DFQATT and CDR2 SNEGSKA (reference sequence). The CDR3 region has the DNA TGCAGTGCTAGTTTGACTAGCGGGATCCCCAAAAACATTCAGTACTTC. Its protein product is CSASLTSGIPKNIQYF.

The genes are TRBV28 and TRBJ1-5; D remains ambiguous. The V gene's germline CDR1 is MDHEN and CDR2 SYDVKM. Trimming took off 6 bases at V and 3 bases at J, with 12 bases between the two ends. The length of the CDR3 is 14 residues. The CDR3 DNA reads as TGTGCCAGCAGACGGAGTTGGAACAATCAGCCCCAGCATTTT. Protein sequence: CASRRSWNNQPQHF.

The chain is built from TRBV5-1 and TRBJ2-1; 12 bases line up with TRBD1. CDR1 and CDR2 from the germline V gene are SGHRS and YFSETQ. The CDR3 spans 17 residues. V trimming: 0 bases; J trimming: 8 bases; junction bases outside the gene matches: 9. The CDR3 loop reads CASSLEGAGTGGDEQFF. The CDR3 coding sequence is TGCGCCAGCAGCTTGGAGGGGGCCGGGACAGGGGGCGATGAGCAGTTCTTC.

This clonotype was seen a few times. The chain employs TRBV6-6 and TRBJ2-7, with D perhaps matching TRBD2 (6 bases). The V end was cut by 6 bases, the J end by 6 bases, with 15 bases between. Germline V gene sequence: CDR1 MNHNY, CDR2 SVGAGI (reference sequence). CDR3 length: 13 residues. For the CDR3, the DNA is TGTGCCAGCAGACCTGGTAGGAGGGCCGAGCAGTACTTC. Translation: CASRPGRRAEQYF.

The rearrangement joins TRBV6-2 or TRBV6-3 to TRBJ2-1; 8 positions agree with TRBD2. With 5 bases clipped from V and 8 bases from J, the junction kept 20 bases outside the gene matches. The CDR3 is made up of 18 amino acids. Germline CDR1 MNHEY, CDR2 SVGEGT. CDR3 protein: CASSNPRLATTPRDEQFF. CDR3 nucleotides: TGTGCCAGCAGTAACCCCCGACTAGCGACAACCCCCCGAGATGAGCAGTTCTTC.

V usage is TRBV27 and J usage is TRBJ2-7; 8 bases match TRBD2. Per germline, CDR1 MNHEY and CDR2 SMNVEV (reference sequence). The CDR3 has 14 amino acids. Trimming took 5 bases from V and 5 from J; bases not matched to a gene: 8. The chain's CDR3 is CASSPGTRGNEQYF. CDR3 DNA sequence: TGTGCCAGCAGTCCCGGGACTAGAGGAAACGAGCAGTACTTC.

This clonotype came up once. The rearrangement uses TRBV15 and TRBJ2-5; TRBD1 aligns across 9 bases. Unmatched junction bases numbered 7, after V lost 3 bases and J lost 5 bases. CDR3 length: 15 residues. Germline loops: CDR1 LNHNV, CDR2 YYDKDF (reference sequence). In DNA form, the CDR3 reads TGTGCCACCAGCAGGAAGGGACAGGGCGGGGAGACCCAGTACTTC. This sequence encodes CATSRKGQGGETQYF.

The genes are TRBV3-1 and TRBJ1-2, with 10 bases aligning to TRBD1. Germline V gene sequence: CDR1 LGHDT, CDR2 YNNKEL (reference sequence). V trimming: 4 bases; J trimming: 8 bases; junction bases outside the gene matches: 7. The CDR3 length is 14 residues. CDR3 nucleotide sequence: TGTGCCAGCAGCCGGGACAGGGGCGAAGTAGGCTACACCTTC. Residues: CASSRDRGEVGYTF.

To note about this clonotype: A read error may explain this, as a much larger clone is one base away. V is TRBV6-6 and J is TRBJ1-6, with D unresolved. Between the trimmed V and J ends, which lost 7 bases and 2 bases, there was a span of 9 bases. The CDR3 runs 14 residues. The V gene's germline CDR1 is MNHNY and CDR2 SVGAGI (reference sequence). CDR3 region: CASNAGTYNSPLHF. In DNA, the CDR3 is TGTGCCAGCAATGCCGGGACCTATAATTCACCCCTCCACTTT.

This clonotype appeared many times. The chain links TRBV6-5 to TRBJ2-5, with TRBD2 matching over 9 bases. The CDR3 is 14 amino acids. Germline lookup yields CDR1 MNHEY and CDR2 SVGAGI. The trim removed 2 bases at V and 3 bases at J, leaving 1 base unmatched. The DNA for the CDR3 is TGTGCCAGCAGTTACGTAGCGGGAGAAGAGACCCAGTACTTC. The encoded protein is CASSYVAGEETQYF.

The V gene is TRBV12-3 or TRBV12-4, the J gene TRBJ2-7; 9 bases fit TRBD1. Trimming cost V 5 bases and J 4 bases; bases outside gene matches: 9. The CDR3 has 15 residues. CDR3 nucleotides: TGTGCCAGCAGTCCGGTGGGGGACAGGGCATACGAGCAGTACTTC. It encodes CASSPVGDRAYEQYF.

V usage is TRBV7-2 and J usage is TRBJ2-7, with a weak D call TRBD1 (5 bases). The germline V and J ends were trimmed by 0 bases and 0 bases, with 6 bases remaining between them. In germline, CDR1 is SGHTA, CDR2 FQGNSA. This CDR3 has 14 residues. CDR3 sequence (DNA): TGTGCCAGCAGCTTAGCCAGGGTCTCCTACGAGCAGTACTTC. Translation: CASSLARVSYEQYF.

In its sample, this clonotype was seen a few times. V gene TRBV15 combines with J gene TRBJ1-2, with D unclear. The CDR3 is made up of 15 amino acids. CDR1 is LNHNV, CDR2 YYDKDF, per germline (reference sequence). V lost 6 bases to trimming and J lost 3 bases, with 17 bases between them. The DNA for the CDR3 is TGTGCCACCAGTAACCCAAGGACGAATCACTATGGCTACACCTTC. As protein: CATSNPRTNHYGYTF. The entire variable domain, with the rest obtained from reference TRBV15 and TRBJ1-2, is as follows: DAMVIQNPRYQVTQFGKPVTLSCSQTLNHNVMYWYQQKSSQAPKLLFHYYDKDFNNEADTPDNFQSRRPNTSFCFLDIRSPGLGDTAMYLCATSNPRTNHYGYTFGSGTRLTVV.

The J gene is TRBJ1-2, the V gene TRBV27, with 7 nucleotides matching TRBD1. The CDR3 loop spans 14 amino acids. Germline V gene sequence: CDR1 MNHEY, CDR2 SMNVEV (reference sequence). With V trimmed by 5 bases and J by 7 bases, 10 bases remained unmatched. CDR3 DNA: TGTGCCAGCAGTACTCAGGGGGGGGTCCGTGGCTACACCTTC. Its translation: CASSTQGGVRGYTF.

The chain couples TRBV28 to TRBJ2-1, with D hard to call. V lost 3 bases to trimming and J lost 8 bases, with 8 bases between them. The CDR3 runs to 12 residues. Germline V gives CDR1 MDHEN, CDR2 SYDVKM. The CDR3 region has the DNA TGTGCCAGCAGTTTGGGGTGGGATGAGCAGTTCTTC. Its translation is CASSLGWDEQFF.

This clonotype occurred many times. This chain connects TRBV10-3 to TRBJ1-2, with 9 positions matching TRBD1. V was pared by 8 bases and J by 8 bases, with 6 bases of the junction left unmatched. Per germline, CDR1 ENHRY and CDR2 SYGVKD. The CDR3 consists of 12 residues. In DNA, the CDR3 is TGTGCCATCGGTGGGACAGGGCTCGGCTACACCTTC. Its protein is CAIGGTGLGYTF.

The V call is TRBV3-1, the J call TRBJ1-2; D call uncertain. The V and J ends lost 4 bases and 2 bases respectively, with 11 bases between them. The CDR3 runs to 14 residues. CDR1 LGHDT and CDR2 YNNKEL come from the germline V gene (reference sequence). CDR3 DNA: TGTGCCAGCAGCCTCAGAGACTTGAACTATGGCTACACCTTC. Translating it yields CASSLRDLNYGYTF.

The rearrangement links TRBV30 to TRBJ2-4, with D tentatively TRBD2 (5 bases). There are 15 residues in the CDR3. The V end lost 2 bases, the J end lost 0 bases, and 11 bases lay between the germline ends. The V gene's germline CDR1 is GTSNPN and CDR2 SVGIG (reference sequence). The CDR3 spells CAWSIAGLAKNIQYF. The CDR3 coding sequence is TGTGCCTGGAGTATCGCGGGCCTAGCCAAAAACATTCAGTACTTC. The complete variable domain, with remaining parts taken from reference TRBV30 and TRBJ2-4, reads SQTIHQWPATLVQPVGSPLSLECTVEGTSNPNLYWYRQAAGRGLQLLFYSVGIGQISSEVPQNLSASRPQDRQFILSSKKLLLSDSGFYLCAWSIAGLAKNIQYFGAGTRLSVL.

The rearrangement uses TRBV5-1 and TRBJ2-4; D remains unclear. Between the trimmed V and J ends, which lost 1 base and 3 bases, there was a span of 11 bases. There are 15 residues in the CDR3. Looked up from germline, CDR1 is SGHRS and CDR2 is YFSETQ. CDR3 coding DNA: TGCGCCAGCAGCTTGTACCCGGGTGGCAAAAACATTCAGTACTTC. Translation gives CASSLYPGGKNIQYF.

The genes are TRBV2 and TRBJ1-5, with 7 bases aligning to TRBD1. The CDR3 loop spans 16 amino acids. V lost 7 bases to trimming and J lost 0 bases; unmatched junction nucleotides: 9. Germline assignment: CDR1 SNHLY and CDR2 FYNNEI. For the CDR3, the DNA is TGTGCCAGCAACCAACAGGGGCTATCTAGCAATCAGCCCCAGCATTTT. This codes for CASNQQGLSSNQPQHF.

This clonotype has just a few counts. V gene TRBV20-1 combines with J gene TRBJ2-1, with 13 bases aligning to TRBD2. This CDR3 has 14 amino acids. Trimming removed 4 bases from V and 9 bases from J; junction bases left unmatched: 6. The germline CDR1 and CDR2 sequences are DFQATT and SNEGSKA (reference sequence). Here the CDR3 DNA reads TGCAGTGCTACATGGACTAGCGGGAGTGGTGAGCAGTTCTTC. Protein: CSATWTSGSGEQFF.

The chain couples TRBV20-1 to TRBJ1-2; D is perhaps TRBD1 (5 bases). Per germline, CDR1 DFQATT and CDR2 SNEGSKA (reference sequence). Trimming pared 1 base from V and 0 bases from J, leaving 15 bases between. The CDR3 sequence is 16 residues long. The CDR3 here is CSARAAGPTSNYGYTF. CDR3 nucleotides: TGCAGTGCTAGAGCTGCAGGGCCCACCTCTAACTATGGCTACACCTTC.